This T cell receptor (beta chain) emerged from a study of T cell repertoires in cytomegalovirus infection. This clonotype was observed many times. Its antigen is currently unknown. TCRdb passed the reads through MiXCR, listing each CDR3 protein once. The data contain over 100,000 distinct CDR3 sequences, about 9.5% of them singletons. The sequence came from a human donor in good health (CMV status not recorded). Some clones in this sample may be carry-over from other donors' samples. Sequencing input: PBMCs, sequenced either directly or after in vitro stimulation (not recorded which).

The CDR3 DNA sequence: TGCGCCAGCAGCCAACCCTGGGTCGGGGCCGGGGAGCTGTTTTTT. Its translation: CASSQPWVGAGELFF. This sequence joins TRBV4-1 and TRBJ2-2, with D maybe TRBD2 (5 bases). The CDR3 is 15 residues long. Germline lookup yields CDR1 MGHRA and CDR2 YSYEKL. Trimming removed 2 bases from V and 6 bases from J, with 13 bases in between.